This T cell receptor beta chain was captured in a study of T cell responses to AZD1222 COVID-19 vaccine. Study at large: Second doses that came at about 4 or about 12 weeks were put together.

The method was immunoSEQ multiplex PCR; TCRdb's version includes in-frame clones alone and lacks a portion of them. The table lists approximately 90,000 clones, 85% to 90% of them singletons. There are 14 residues in the CDR3. Trimming left V 2 bases short and J 3 bases short, with 10 bases between. Germline CDR1 is MNHEY and CDR2 is SVGEGT. Of note for this clone: Its target is unknown.

Findings of the study overall: No repertoire was sampled before or during the peak T cell response, only after it. The sample set comprised mostly white British donors with more females, and clonal diversity was possibly underestimated. Across the whole spike, CD4 TCRs peaked at regions 160-218 and 743-854.

The sequenced sample was peripheral blood, obtained on day 0 of AZD1222 vaccination. The chain combines TRBV6-2 or TRBV6-3 with TRBJ2-5, with D maybe TRBD1 (6 bases). This receptor was identified in an adult in good health. The CDR3 bases are TGTGCCAGCAGTTACCAGGGGCCCGAAGAGACCCAGTACTTC. Translation gives CASSYQGPEETQYF.